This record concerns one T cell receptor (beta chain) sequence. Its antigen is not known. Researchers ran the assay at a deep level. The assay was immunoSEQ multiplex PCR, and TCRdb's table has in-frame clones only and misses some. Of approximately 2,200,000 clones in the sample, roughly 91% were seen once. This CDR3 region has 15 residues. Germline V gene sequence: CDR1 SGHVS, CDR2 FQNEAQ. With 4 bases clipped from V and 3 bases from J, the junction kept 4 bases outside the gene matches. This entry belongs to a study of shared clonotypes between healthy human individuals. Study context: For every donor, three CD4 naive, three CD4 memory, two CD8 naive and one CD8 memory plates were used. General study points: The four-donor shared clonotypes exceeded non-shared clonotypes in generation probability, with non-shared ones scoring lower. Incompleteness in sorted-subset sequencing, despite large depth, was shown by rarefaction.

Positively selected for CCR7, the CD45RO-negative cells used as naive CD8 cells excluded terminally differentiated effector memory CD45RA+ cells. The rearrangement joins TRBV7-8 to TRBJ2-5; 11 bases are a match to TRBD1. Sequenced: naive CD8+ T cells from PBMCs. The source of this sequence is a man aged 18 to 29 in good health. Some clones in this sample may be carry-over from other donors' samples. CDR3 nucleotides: TGTGCCAGCAGCTCGTGGACAGGGGGCGAAGAGACCCAGTACTTC. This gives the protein CASSSWTGGEETQYF.